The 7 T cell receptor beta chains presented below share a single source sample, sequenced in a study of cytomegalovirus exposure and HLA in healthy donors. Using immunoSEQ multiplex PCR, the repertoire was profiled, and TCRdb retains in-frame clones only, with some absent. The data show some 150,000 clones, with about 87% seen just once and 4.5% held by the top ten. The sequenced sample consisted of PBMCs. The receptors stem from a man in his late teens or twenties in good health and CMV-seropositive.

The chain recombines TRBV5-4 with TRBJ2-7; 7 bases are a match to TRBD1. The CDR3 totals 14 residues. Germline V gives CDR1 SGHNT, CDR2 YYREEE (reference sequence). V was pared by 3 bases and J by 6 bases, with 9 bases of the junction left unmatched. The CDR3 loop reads CASSSGQTYLEQYF. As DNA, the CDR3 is TGTGCCAGCAGCTCGGGACAGACTTACCTCGAGCAGTACTTC.

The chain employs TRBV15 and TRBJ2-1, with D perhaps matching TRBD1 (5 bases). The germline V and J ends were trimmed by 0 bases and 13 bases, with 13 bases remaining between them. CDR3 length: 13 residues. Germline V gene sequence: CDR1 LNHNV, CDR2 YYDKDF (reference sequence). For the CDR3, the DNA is TGTGCCACCAGCAGAGATCGTGTGACAGCCCAGTTCTTC. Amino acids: CATSRDRVTAQFF.

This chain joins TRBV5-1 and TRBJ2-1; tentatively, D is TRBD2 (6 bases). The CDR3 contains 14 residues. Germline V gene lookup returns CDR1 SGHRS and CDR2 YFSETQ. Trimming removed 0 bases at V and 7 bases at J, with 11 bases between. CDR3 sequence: CASSLDRGGNEQFF. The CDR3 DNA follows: TGCGCCAGCAGCTTGGACCGGGGAGGAAATGAGCAGTTCTTC.

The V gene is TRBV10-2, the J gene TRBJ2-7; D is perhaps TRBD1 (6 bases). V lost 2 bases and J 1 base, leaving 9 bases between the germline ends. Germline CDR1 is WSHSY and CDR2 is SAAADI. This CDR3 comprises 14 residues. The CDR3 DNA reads TGCGCCAGCAGTGAGACCGGGACATCCTACGAGCAGTACTTC. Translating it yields CASSETGTSYEQYF.

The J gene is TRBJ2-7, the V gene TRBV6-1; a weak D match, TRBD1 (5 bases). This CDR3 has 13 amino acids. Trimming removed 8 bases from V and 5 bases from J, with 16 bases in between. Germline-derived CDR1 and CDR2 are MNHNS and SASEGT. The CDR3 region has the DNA TGTGCCAGCTCGCAACCCCCAGGGCACGAGCAGTACTTC. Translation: CASSQPPGHEQYF.

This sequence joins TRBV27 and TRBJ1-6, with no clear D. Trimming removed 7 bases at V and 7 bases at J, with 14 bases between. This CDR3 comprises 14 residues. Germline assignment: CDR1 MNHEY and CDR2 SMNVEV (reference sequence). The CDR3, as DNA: TGTGCCAGCACCACGAGGGCAGCGAATTCACCCCTCCACTTT. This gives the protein CASTTRAANSPLHF.

CDR3 residues: CASSTDSRNRAKGFYEQYF. CDR3 nucleotide sequence: TGTGCCAGCAGCACCGACAGTCGGAACCGGGCCAAGGGGTTCTACGAGCAGTACTTC. This chain connects TRBV7-9 to TRBJ2-7, with a possible D match to TRBD1 (5 bases). Germline V lookup: CDR1 SEHNR, CDR2 FQNEAQ (reference sequence). The V end was cut by 5 bases, the J end by 3 bases, with 29 bases between. This CDR3 has 19 residues.